Sequencing of this TCR beta chain was carried out in a study of shared clonotypes between healthy human individuals. This clone came up once. V gave up 1 base and J gave up 0 bases, with 15 bases separating them. Germline V lookup: CDR1 SGHAT, CDR2 FQDESV (reference sequence). This CDR3 is 17 amino acids long. Scientists sequenced DNA from unsorted PBMC on ten immunoSEQ deep assay plates. Sequenced by immunoSEQ multiplex PCR; TCRdb stores in-frame clones only, minus some. This sample has around 500,000 clones; around 79% occur once, and the top ten carry approximately 12%. Donors were Caucasian adults residing in Nashville, Tennessee, USA. Unsorted samples, those not sorted, used 84 million or so PBMCs for genomic DNA.

The sample was PBMCs. V usage is TRBV11-1 and J usage is TRBJ1-2; no firm D call. This receptor was identified in a woman between 35 and 50 years old in good health. Some clones in this sample may be carry-over from other donors' samples. The CDR3 DNA reads as TGTGCCAGCAGCTTAGGGAGAGGAGCCTTGTCTAACTATGGCTACACCTTC. This translates into CASSLGRGALSNYGYTF. The entire variable domain, with the rest obtained from reference TRBV11-1 and TRBJ1-2, is as follows: EAEVAQSPRYKITEKSQAVAFWCDPISGHATLYWYRQILGQGPELLVQFQDESVVDDSQLPKDRFSAERLKGVDSTLKIQPAELGDSAMYLCASSLGRGALSNYGYTFGSGTRLTVV.